What follows is one T cell receptor beta chain and its context. The CDR3 is 13 residues long. Germline CDR1 and CDR2: SEHNR and FQNEAQ (reference sequence). V shed 4 bases and J shed 7 bases, with 10 bases lying between them. The entry originates in a study of shared clonotypes between healthy human individuals. In the study overall: The people who gave samples were a couple of women and a few men aged 18 to 49.

Profiling relied on immunoSEQ multiplex PCR, and the TCRdb table lists in-frame clones only, not all of them. The table shows more than 2 million clones, with 95% occurring only once. This clonotype was sampled from a man aged 18 to 35 in good health. Input material: naive CD4+ T cells sorted from blood. Subset reported: CD45RA+ positively selected. This chain connects TRBV7-9 to TRBJ2-2; D is perhaps TRBD1 or TRBD2 (5 bases each). This CDR3 is CASSSRDLGELFF. For the CDR3, the DNA is TGTGCCAGCAGCTCCCGGGACCTCGGGGAGCTGTTTTTT. Full variable domain (remainder filled in from reference TRBV7-9 and TRBJ2-2): DTGVSQNPRHKITKRGQNVTFRCDPISEHNRLYWYRQTLGQGPEFLTYFQNEAQLEKSRLLSDRFSAERPKGSFSTLEIQRTEQGDSAMYLCASSSRDLGELFFGEGSRLTVL.